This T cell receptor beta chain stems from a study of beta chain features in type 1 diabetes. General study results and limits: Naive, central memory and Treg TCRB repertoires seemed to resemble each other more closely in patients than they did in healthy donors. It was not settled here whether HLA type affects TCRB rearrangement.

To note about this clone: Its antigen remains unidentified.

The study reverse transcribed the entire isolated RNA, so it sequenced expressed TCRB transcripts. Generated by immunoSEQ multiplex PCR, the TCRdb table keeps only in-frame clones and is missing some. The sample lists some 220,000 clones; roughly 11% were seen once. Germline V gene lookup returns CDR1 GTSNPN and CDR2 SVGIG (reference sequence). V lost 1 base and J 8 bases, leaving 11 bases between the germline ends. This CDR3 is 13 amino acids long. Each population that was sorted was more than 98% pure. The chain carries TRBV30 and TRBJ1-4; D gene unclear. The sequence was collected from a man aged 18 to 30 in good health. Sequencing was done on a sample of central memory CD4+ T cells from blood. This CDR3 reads CAWSDRVGEKLFF. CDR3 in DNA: TGTGCCTGGAGTGACCGGGTCGGAGAAAAACTGTTTTTT.